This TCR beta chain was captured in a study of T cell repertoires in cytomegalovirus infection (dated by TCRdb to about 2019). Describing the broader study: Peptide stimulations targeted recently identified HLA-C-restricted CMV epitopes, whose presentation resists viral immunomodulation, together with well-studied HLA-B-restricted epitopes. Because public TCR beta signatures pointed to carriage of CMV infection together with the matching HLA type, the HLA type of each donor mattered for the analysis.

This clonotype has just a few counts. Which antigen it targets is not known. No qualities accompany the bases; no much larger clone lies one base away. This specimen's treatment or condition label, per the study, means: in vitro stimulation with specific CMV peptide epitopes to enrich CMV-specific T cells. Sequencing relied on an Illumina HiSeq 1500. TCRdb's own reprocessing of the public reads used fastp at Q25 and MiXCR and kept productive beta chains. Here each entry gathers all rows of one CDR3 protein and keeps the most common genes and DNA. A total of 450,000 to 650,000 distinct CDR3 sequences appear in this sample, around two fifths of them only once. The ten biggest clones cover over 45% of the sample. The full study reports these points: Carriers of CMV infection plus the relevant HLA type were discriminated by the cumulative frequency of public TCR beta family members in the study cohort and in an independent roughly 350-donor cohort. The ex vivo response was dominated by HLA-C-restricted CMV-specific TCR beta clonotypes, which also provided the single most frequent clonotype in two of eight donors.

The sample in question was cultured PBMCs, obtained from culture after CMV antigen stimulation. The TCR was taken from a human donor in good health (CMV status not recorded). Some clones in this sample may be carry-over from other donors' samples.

The bases read TGTGCCAGCAGCTTAGATCGGGTTGACAGATGGTCTGGAAACACCATATATTTT. Its translation is CASSLDRVDRWSGNTIYF. The rearrangement joined TRBV11-2 to TRBJ1-3; 5 matching bases give a weak D call of TRBD1. The CDR3, cysteine through phenylalanine, is 18 amino acids long. The CDR3 DNA has 54 bases and is translated from base 1. Relative to germline, V is 0 bases shorter and J is 1 base shorter, with 16 bases between their ends. Based on the germline V gene, the CDR1 and CDR2 sequences are SGHAT and FQNNGV.